These T cell receptor beta chains were read from a single sample in a study of blood T cell repertoires in COVID-19. This table comes from immunoSEQ multiplex PCR, and its TCRdb copy is limited to in-frame clones, with some not included. The profile shows roughly 100,000 clones, roughly 80% of them singletons. The sample consisted of peripheral blood. These receptors all stem from a human donor in a cohort sampled during active COVID-19. Both conserved end residues are part of each CDR3. D genes are given only for firm matches. Clone sizes are given selectively: once, few, many, or a class where the clone is expanded.

d_gene	v_gene	j_gene	len	abundance	CDR3nt	CDR3aa
NA	TRBV7-9	TRBJ2-5	14	NA	TGTGCCAGCAGCTTATCCAGAGGGCAAGAGACCCAGTACTTC	CASSLSRGQETQYF
NA	TRBV12-3/TRBV12-4	TRBJ2-6	13	NA	TGTGCCAGTTCCTTCCGTGGGGCCAACGTCCTGACTTTC	CASSFRGANVLTF
NA	TRBV18	TRBJ1-1	13	NA	TGTGCCAGCTACCGACAGCGGAACACTGAAGCTTTCTTT	CASYRQRNTEAFF
NA	TRBV14	TRBJ1-1	16	once	TGTGCCAGCAGCCAAAGGTTTGGACAGCTAAACACTGAAGCTTTCTTT	CASSQRFGQLNTEAFF
NA	TRBV7-6	TRBJ1-1	14	NA	TGTGCCAGCAGCTTAGCGGCAGGGGACACTGAAGCTTTCTTT	CASSLAAGDTEAFF
TRBD1	TRBV9	TRBJ1-2	15	NA	TGTGCCAGCAGCGTAGGCCACAGGGGTAACTATGGCTACACCTTC	CASSVGHRGNYGYTF
TRBD1	TRBV3-1/TRBV3-2	TRBJ1-2	15	NA	TGTGCCAGCAGCCAAGTCTGGGACAGTATCTATGGCTACACCTTC	CASSQVWDSIYGYTF
NA	TRBV7-8	TRBJ2-7	14	NA	TGTGCCAGCAGCCTATCGGTAGGGGCCTCCGAGCAGTACTTC	CASSLSVGASEQYF
TRBD1	TRBV7-8	TRBJ2-2	14	NA	TGTGCCAGCAGCGAACAGGGGGCTGACGGGGAGCTGTTTTTT	CASSEQGADGELFF
NA	TRBV2	TRBJ2-1	15	few	TGTGCCAGCAGTGAAAGGGGGACGGGGTCGGATGAGCAGTTCTTC	CASSERGTGSDEQFF
NA	TRBV10-3	TRBJ2-7	15	NA	TGTGCCATCAGTGAACTGACAGTAGCCTCCTACGAGCAGTACTTC	CAISELTVASYEQYF
NA	TRBV9	TRBJ2-5	14	NA	TGTGCCAGCAGCGTAGCGGGGGACCAAGAGACCCAGTACTTC	CASSVAGDQETQYF
NA	TRBV3-1/TRBV3-2	TRBJ1-1	13	NA	TGTGCCAGCAGCCATGGAGGGAACACTGAAGCTTTCTTT	CASSHGGNTEAFF
TRBD1	TRBV9	TRBJ1-2	13	NA	TGTGCCAGCAGCGTTATACAGGGGTTTGGCTACACCTTC	CASSVIQGFGYTF
NA	TRBV3-1/TRBV3-2	TRBJ1-1	13	NA	TGTGCCAGCGCTCACAGTTTGGGTACTGAAGCTTTCTTT	CASAHSLGTEAFF
TRBD1	TRBV2	TRBJ1-5	15	few	TGTGCCAGCAGGGGGGACAGCTTAAGCAATCAGCCCCAGCATTTT	CASRGDSLSNQPQHF
TRBD2	TRBV5-1	TRBJ2-3	16	NA	TGCGCCAGCAGCTTGCCGCGTAGCGGGGGCACAGATACGCAGTATTTT	CASSLPRSGGTDTQYF
NA	TRBV27	TRBJ2-2	13	NA	TGTGCCAGCAGTTTCGCGAACACCGGGGAGCTGTTTTTT	CASSFANTGELFF
NA	TRBV18	TRBJ1-6	15	NA	TGTGCCAGCTCACCGGCGGCCCAAAATAATTCACCCCTCCACTTT	CASSPAAQNNSPLHF
NA	TRBV10-3	TRBJ2-2	13	NA	TGTGCCATCAAACAGGGGAACACCGGGGAGCTGTTTTTT	CAIKQGNTGELFF
NA	TRBV3-1/TRBV3-2	TRBJ1-5	15	NA	TGTGCCAGCAGCCAATTTACAGGGTGGGGTCAGCCCCAGCATTTT	CASSQFTGWGQPQHF
NA	TRBV19	TRBJ2-3	12	NA	TGTGCCAGCCGTGGGGGGTCAGATACGCAGTATTTT	CASRGGSDTQYF
NA	TRBV10-3	TRBJ1-4	13	NA	TGTGCCATCAGGCCCGACGGGGTAGAAAAACTGTTTTTT	CAIRPDGVEKLFF
NA	TRBV9	TRBJ1-1	13	once	TGTGCCAGCAGCGTAGCAGGGAACACTGAAGCTTTCTTT	CASSVAGNTEAFF
TRBD1	TRBV29-1	TRBJ1-1	13	NA	TGCGGGGGACAGGGGGTATTGAACACTGAAGCTTTCTTT	CGGQGVLNTEAFF
NA	TRBV21-1	TRBJ2-7	18	once	TGTGCCAGCAGCCTTCACCTCTCAGGGGGCCACGATACCTACGAGCAGTACTTC	CASSLHLSGGHDTYEQYF
TRBD1	TRBV6-5	TRBJ2-5	16	NA	TGTGCCAGCAGTTATAATCCGGGACAGGGTAGAGAGACCCAGTACTTC	CASSYNPGQGRETQYF
NA	TRBV30	TRBJ1-1	13	NA	TGTGCCTGGAGTGTACGGCAGGGCACTGAAGCTTTCTTT	CAWSVRQGTEAFF
TRBD1	TRBV2	TRBJ2-7	15	NA	TGTGCCAGCAGTGAAGCCCCCGGACAGGGTAGGGAGCAGTACTTC	CASSEAPGQGREQYF
NA	TRBV5-1	TRBJ2-7	13	NA	TGCGCCAGCAGCGCCGGTAGCTCCTACGAGCAGTACTTC	CASSAGSSYEQYF
TRBD1	TRBV7-3	TRBJ2-6	17	NA	TGTGCCAGCAGCAAGGGACAGGGGACGCCTGGGGCCAACGTCCTGACTTTC	CASSKGQGTPGANVLTF
NA	TRBV7-2	TRBJ1-6	17	NA	TGTGCCAGCAGCCGCTCTCCGGGAAGCTCCTATAATTCACCCCTCCACTTT	CASSRSPGSSYNSPLHF
TRBD1	TRBV10-3	TRBJ1-2	15	NA	TGTGCCAGCCGGGACAGCGGCGATGGGAATTATGGCTACACCTTC	CASRDSGDGNYGYTF
TRBD1	TRBV10-3	TRBJ1-2	16	NA	TGTGCCATCAGTGAACCGACAGGGGGATCTTTCTATGGCTACACCTTC	CAISEPTGGSFYGYTF
TRBD1	TRBV6-6	TRBJ1-2	16	NA	TGTGCCAGCAGTTACCAAGGGACAGGGAGGGAATATGGCTACACCTTC	CASSYQGTGREYGYTF
NA	TRBV2	TRBJ1-2	14	NA	TGTGCCAGCAGTGGGAGACAGATCGGGGGTGGCTACACCTTC	CASSGRQIGGGYTF
NA	TRBV21-1	TRBJ2-7	16	NA	TGTGCCAGCACCCAGTTGGGGGGAATACGGGCCTACGAGCAGTACTTC	CASTQLGGIRAYEQYF
NA	TRBV28	TRBJ1-1	13	NA	TGTGCCACCGCACGGGGGGTGAACACTGAAGCTTTCTTT	CATARGVNTEAFF
NA	TRBV5-1	TRBJ2-5	14	NA	TGCGCCAGCAGCAGGAGTGGAGGGGTCGAGACCCAGTACTTC	CASSRSGGVETQYF
NA	TRBV11-3	TRBJ1-5	13	few	TGTGCCAGCAGCCTCGGAGGGAGCCAGCCCCAGCATTTT	CASSLGGSQPQHF
TRBD1	TRBV30	TRBJ1-2	13	NA	TGTGCCTGGAGACCGACAGGGTACGATGGCTACACCTTC	CAWRPTGYDGYTF
TRBD2	TRBV9	TRBJ2-7	15	NA	TGTGCCAGCAGCCCATCAGGACTAGCTGGGGGCGAGCAGTACTTC	CASSPSGLAGGEQYF
NA	TRBV15	TRBJ1-4	18	few	TGTGCCACCAGCAGACGGTTGACAGGAGTCCGCACTAATGAAAAACTGTTTTTT	CATSRRLTGVRTNEKLFF
TRBD1	TRBV4-2	TRBJ1-4	15	NA	TGTGCCAGCAGCCAAGAGGGACAGGGTAATGAAAAACTGTTTTTT	CASSQEGQGNEKLFF
NA	TRBV7-3	TRBJ2-1	14	NA	TGTGCCAGCAGCTTACGAGGTAGTTTCAATGAGCAGTTCTTC	CASSLRGSFNEQFF
NA	TRBV5-4	TRBJ2-1	14	NA	TGTGCCAGCAGCACTGGGACTTACTACAATGAGCAGTTCTTC	CASSTGTYYNEQFF
NA	TRBV6-2/TRBV6-3	TRBJ2-1	12	NA	TGTGCCAGCAGTTACCAGGACAATGAGCAGTTCTTC	CASSYQDNEQFF
TRBD2	TRBV15	TRBJ2-1	20	NA	TGTGCCACCAGCAAAAAGGGCCGGACTAGCGGTGCATTAAGTGGGAATGAGCAGTTCTTC	CATSKKGRTSGALSGNEQFF
TRBD2	TRBV4-1	TRBJ2-1	16	NA	TGCGCCAGCAGCCAAGAAGCGGCTAGCGGGGGGGTAGAGCAGTTCTTC	CASSQEAASGGVEQFF
NA	TRBV5-1	TRBJ1-5	14	NA	TGCGCCAGCAGCTCGGAGGTCGGCGCAAGGCCCCAGCATTTT	CASSSEVGARPQHF
NA	TRBV19	TRBJ2-1	15	NA	TGTGCCAGTAGTCCCCCCCGGTTAGCGTACAATGAGCAGTTCTTC	CASSPPRLAYNEQFF
NA	TRBV13	TRBJ1-5	16	once	TGTGCCAGCAGCTTAGGCCTTCCCAGGCCCAATCAGCCCCAGCATTTT	CASSLGLPRPNQPQHF
NA	TRBV5-6	TRBJ1-2	12	NA	TGTGCCAGCAGCTTGGACAGCTATGGCTACACCTTC	CASSLDSYGYTF
TRBD1	TRBV12-5	TRBJ1-4	16	NA	TGTGCTAGTGGTTTGCTAACCGGGACAGGGTTTGAAAAACTGTTTTTT	CASGLLTGTGFEKLFF
TRBD1	TRBV15	TRBJ2-2	13	NA	TGTGCCACCAGCAGGGACAGGGGTGGGGAGCTGTTTTTT	CATSRDRGGELFF
NA	TRBV5-4	TRBJ2-7	16	NA	TGTGCCAGCAGCTTGGTGGTAGGTTCGGGCTCCTACGAGCAGTACTTC	CASSLVVGSGSYEQYF
TRBD1	TRBV19	TRBJ1-6	16	NA	TGTGCCAGTAGCCACTCGGGGACAGGGGATAATTCACCCCTCCACTTT	CASSHSGTGDNSPLHF